Listed here are 22 T cell receptor beta chains from one sample, sequenced in a study of blood T cell repertoires in COVID-19. Only in-frame clones appear in the TCRdb table, and some are missing; sequencing was by immunoSEQ multiplex PCR. Of about 200,000 clones in the sample, approximately 84% were seen once. Sequencing used PBMCs or T cells enriched from blood (not recorded which). These TCRs come from a man aged 35 to 55 who had recovered from COVID-19.

This rearrangement joins TRBV4-1 to TRBJ1-6; 7 positions match TRBD1. The CDR3 consists of 16 residues. Germline V gene lookup returns CDR1 MGHRA and CDR2 YSYEKL. V dropped 2 bases and J dropped 7; count of bases not matched to a gene: 8. CDR3 DNA: TGCGCCAGCAGCCAATCCCGGACAGGCGGGAATTCACCCCTCCACTTT. Encoded protein: CASSQSRTGGNSPLHF.

The chain combines TRBV5-1 with TRBJ2-3; 8 positions match TRBD2. The CDR3 has 19 residues. Germline assignment: CDR1 SGHRS and CDR2 YFSETQ. J lost 2 bases, V lost 2 bases, and 16 bases had no gene match. The CDR3 protein is CASSFGAGGSLSSTDTQYF. The DNA for the CDR3 is TGCGCCAGCAGCTTTGGTGCGGGGGGAAGCCTTTCATCCACAGATACGCAGTATTTT.

The chain couples TRBV29-1 to TRBJ2-7; D is unresolved. CDR3 length: 11 residues. The V gene lost 3 bases and the J gene lost 0 bases, with 3 bases spanning the gap. CDR1 and CDR2 (germline): SQVTM, ANQGSEA. The DNA of the CDR3 is TGCAGCGTTGACAGCTCCTACGAGCAGTACTTC. Protein: CSVDSSYEQYF.

V is TRBV13 and J is TRBJ1-4, with D perhaps TRBD1 (6 bases). The CDR3 covers 16 residues. Trimming left V 5 bases short and J 4 bases short, with 17 bases between. Germline loops: CDR1 PRHDT, CDR2 FYEKMQ (reference sequence). CDR3 sequence: CASSRRPGVDNEKLFF. CDR3 DNA: TGTGCCAGCAGCCGACGTCCAGGGGTTGATAATGAAAAACTGTTTTTT. Complete variable domain (other parts from reference TRBV13 and TRBJ1-4): AAGVIQSPRHLIKEKRETATLKCYPIPRHDTVYWYQQGPGQDPQFLISFYEKMQSDKGSIPDRFSAQQFSDYHSELNMSSLELGDSALYFCASSRRPGVDNEKLFFGSGTQLSVL.

The chain links TRBV19 to TRBJ1-5; 9 bases align to TRBD1. V shed 5 bases and J 10 bases; nucleotides not matched to a gene: 12. Germline V gene sequence: CDR1 LNHDA, CDR2 SQIVND (reference sequence). The CDR3 totals 15 residues. The CDR3 DNA reads TGTGCCAGTAGTTTCGGGGACAGGGTTTTTCAACCCCAGCATTTT. Its translation is CASSFGDRVFQPQHF.

V usage is TRBV11-2 and J usage is TRBJ1-1; D perhaps matches TRBD1 (6 bases). Germline CDR1 reads SGHAT; CDR2 reads FQNNGV. The V end lost 5 bases, the J end lost 3 bases, and 16 bases lay between the germline ends. The CDR3 length is 15 residues. The CDR3 here is CASSPPGGLYTEAFF. CDR3 DNA: TGTGCCAGCAGCCCCCCCGGGGGGCTATACACTGAAGCTTTCTTT.

The chain links TRBV7-7 to TRBJ2-2, with 9 nucleotides matching TRBD1. CDR3 length: 18 residues. In germline, CDR1 is SSHAT, CDR2 FNYEAQ (reference sequence). V shed 11 bases and J 7 bases; nucleotides not matched to a gene: 23. The CDR3 DNA sequence: TGTGCCCTAATTAGGCCCCCGCGCGTCACAGGGGGCCACGGGGAGCTGTTTTTT. Amino acid sequence: CALIRPPRVTGGHGELFF.

This chain joins TRBV3-1 (or the pseudogene TRBV3-2) and TRBJ1-1, with a possible D match to TRBD1 (6 bases). The germline CDR1 and CDR2 sequences are LGHDT and YNNKEL (reference sequence). This CDR3 has 14 residues. Trimming removed 3 bases at V and 2 bases at J, with 10 bases between. CDR3 in DNA: TGTGCCAGCAGCCAGGAACAGGGAAACACTGAAGCTTTCTTT. Translating gives CASSQEQGNTEAFF.

The chain couples TRBV5-1 to TRBJ1-4; D gene unclear. Germline loops: CDR1 SGHRS, CDR2 YFSETQ. V lost 2 bases and J lost 3, with 20 bases in between. The CDR3 is 18 residues long. Written as DNA, the CDR3 is TGCGCCAGCAGCTTCGGGTTCGGAGATACTCACTCTAATGAAAAACTGTTTTTT. Its protein is CASSFGFGDTHSNEKLFF. The whole variable domain, filled in from reference TRBV5-1 and TRBJ1-4, reads KAGVTQTPRYLIKTRGQQVTLSCSPISGHRSVSWYQQTPGQGLQFLFEYFSETQRNKGNFPGRFSGRQFSNSRSEMNVSTLELGDSALYLCASSFGFGDTHSNEKLFFGSGTQLSVL.

The chain carries TRBV7-2 and TRBJ1-1, with 8 nucleotides matching TRBD1. With 5 bases clipped from V and 5 bases from J, the junction kept 16 bases outside the gene matches. The CDR3 extends over 17 amino acids. Per germline, CDR1 SGHTA and CDR2 FQGNSA. This chain's CDR3 is CASSPGTGAQLGTEAFF. The DNA of the CDR3 is TGTGCCAGCAGCCCGGGGACAGGCGCTCAATTGGGAACTGAAGCTTTCTTT.

The chain is built from TRBV18 and TRBJ1-2, with D perhaps matching TRBD1 (6 bases). Deletions cut 4 bases from V and 7 bases from J, with 22 bases between. Germline CDR1 and CDR2: KGHSH and LQKENI. The CDR3 is made up of 16 amino acids. This CDR3 is CASSRSTGTILGGYTF. The CDR3 bases are TGTGCCAGCTCACGATCGACCGGGACAATATTGGGTGGCTACACCTTC.

The chain combines TRBV12-5 with TRBJ2-7; weak D call: TRBD2 (5 bases). Germline V gene sequence: CDR1 LGHNT, CDR2 FRNRAP. The CDR3 has 14 residues. Trimming took off 6 bases at V and 4 bases at J, with 16 bases between the two ends. Here the CDR3 DNA reads TGTGCTAGTGGCCTTCGGGGATTGGGATACGAGCAGTACTTC. It translates to CASGLRGLGYEQYF.

V is TRBV18 and J is TRBJ1-2; no clear D. The CDR3 is 12 amino acids. Germline CDR1 and CDR2: KGHSH and LQKENI. The germline V and J ends were trimmed by 3 bases and 8 bases, with 10 bases remaining between them. CDR3 loop: CASSPAGSGYTF. CDR3 coding DNA: TGTGCCAGCTCACCCGCCGGGTCCGGCTACACCTTC.

The chain links TRBV27 to TRBJ2-6; TRBD1 agrees at 9 bases. After removal of 3 bases from V and 4 bases from J, the junction contained 7 bases not matched to a gene. The CDR3 is made up of 17 amino acids. Looked up from germline, CDR1 is MNHEY and CDR2 is SMNVEV (reference sequence). Here the CDR3 reads CASSFRTGVRGANVLTF. DNA for the CDR3: TGTGCCAGCAGTTTCAGGACAGGGGTACGCGGGGCCAACGTCCTGACTTTC.

The V gene is TRBV10-3, the J gene TRBJ1-2; 8 nucleotides align to TRBD1. Germline CDR1 ENHRY, CDR2 SYGVKD. With V trimmed by 4 bases and J by 6 bases, 7 bases remained unmatched. CDR3 length: 14 amino acids. The CDR3 region is CAISGQGYQDGYTF. The CDR3 DNA is TGTGCCATCAGTGGACAGGGGTATCAGGATGGCTACACCTTC.

The chain is built from TRBV30 and TRBJ1-2; D is undetermined. The CDR3 has 15 residues. The V gene's germline CDR1 is GTSNPN and CDR2 SVGIG (reference sequence). V shed 0 bases and J shed 8 bases, with 19 bases lying between them. The CDR3 bases are TGTGCCTGGAGTGTACCCCCTTTGGCCGTCCAAGGCTACACCTTC. As protein: CAWSVPPLAVQGYTF.

V gene TRBV4-1 combines with J gene TRBJ1-2; 8 positions agree with TRBD1. The CDR3 runs 17 residues. In germline, CDR1 is MGHRA, CDR2 YSYEKL. Trimming removed 2 bases from V and 2 bases from J; junction bases left unmatched: 10. CDR3 sequence reads: CASSQKAGQGTNYGYTF. CDR3 nucleotide sequence: TGCGCCAGCAGCCAAAAGGCCGGACAGGGAACAAACTATGGCTACACCTTC.

The chain has TRBV7-9 and TRBJ2-7; 12 bases are a match to TRBD2. In germline, CDR1 is SEHNR, CDR2 FQNEAQ (reference sequence). Trimming at V came to 5 bases and at J to 1 base, leaving 9 bases not matched to a gene. This CDR3 contains 17 residues. The CDR3, as DNA: TGTGCCAGCAGCCCGACTAGCGGGGGCCTCCTTTCCTACGAGCAGTACTTC. Translation gives CASSPTSGGLLSYEQYF.

V is TRBV7-2 and J is TRBJ1-4; D not certain. The CDR3 is made up of 14 amino acids. Trimming removed 2 bases at V and 7 bases at J, with 11 bases between. The germline V gene has CDR1 SGHTA and CDR2 FQGNSA. The CDR3 DNA sequence: TGTGCCAGCAGCTTATCAAGCGCGGGTGAAAAACTGTTTTTT. This sequence encodes CASSLSSAGEKLFF.

The chain carries TRBV5-5 and TRBJ2-3, with 10 positions matching TRBD2. The length of the CDR3 is 16 residues. Looked up from germline, CDR1 is SGHKS and CDR2 is YYEKEE (reference sequence). The J segment lost 2 bases and the V segment lost 4 bases, leaving 7 bases of the junction unmatched. CDR3: CASSPLAGTYTDTQYF. CDR3 sequence (DNA): TGTGCCAGCAGCCCACTAGCGGGGACTTACACAGATACGCAGTATTTT.

V and J are TRBV30 and TRBJ2-3; maybe TRBD2 (6 bases). This CDR3 contains 14 residues. Between the trimmed V and J ends, which lost 4 bases and 1 base, there was a span of 12 bases. In germline, CDR1 is GTSNPN, CDR2 SVGIG (reference sequence). In DNA form, the CDR3 reads TGTGCCTGGACAGGGACGGGGGGCACAGATACGCAGTATTTT. Its translation: CAWTGTGGTDTQYF.

V gene TRBV19 combines with J gene TRBJ2-5; TRBD1 matches 8 bases. CDR1 is LNHDA and CDR2 is SQIVND in the germline V gene (reference sequence). The ends lost 3 bases at V and 5 bases at J; junction bases unmatched: 8. This CDR3 is 15 amino acids long. The CDR3 bases are TGTGCCAGTAGTATTCAGGGGGCTAGCCGGGAGACCCAGTACTTC. Residues: CASSIQGASRETQYF.